The next 2 T cell receptor beta chains were all read from a single sample in a study of T cells in localized non-small cell lung cancer. The protocol was immunoSEQ multiplex PCR, while the TCRdb copy is restricted to in-frame clones and leaves out a portion. The repertoire holds some 50,000 clones, with over 80% as singletons. The specimen was peripheral blood mononuclear cells, collected before any cancer treatment. The receptor source for this set is a man between 35 and 75 years old with stage III lung adenocarcinoma.

The rearrangement uses TRBV29-1 and TRBJ1-1, with D perhaps matching TRBD1 (6 bases). Trimming stripped 2 bases from V and 1 base from J, with 11 bases between. Germline values: CDR1 SQVTM, CDR2 ANQGSEA. The CDR3 is 14 amino acids. The chain's CDR3 is CSVEKGVTNTEAFF. CDR3 nucleotide sequence: TGCAGCGTTGAAAAGGGGGTCACGAACACTGAAGCTTTCTTT.

This clone was detected ten times or more. The CDR3 DNA sequence: TGTGCCAGCTCACCGTACCAGGTCGACACCGGGGAGCTGTTTTTT. The encoded protein is CASSPYQVDTGELFF. The rearrangement joins TRBV18 to TRBJ2-2; D remains unclear. V was trimmed by 3 bases and J by 3 bases, leaving 11 bases between them. CDR3 length equals 15 residues. Per the germline V gene, CDR1 is KGHSH and CDR2 is LQKENI.